The 2 T cell receptor beta chains given below trace back to one sample, sequenced in a study of blood T cell repertoires in COVID-19. Using immunoSEQ multiplex PCR, the repertoire was profiled, and TCRdb retains in-frame clones only, with some absent. The data show 95,000 to 150,000 clones, roughly three quarters seen once. The material sequenced was peripheral blood. The receptors shown here come from a woman of 80 years or more with acute or convalescent COVID-19.

The V gene is TRBV11-2, the J gene TRBJ2-7; 7 positions agree with TRBD2. This CDR3 comprises 14 residues. The V gene's germline CDR1 is SGHAT and CDR2 FQNNGV. After removal of 6 bases from V and 0 bases from J, the junction contained 5 bases not matched to a gene. Here the CDR3 reads CASSESSGSYEQYF. The CDR3 DNA reads TGTGCCAGCAGTGAGTCTAGCGGCTCCTACGAGCAGTACTTC.

The chain links TRBV18 to TRBJ2-1; perhaps TRBD1 as D (7 bases). The CDR3 length is 17 residues. The germline V gene encodes CDR1 KGHSH and CDR2 LQKENI. V lost 3 bases to trimming and J lost 7 bases, with 22 bases between them. The CDR3 is CASSPPVVGGGLNEQFF. The CDR3 DNA follows: TGTGCCAGCTCACCGCCAGTAGTTGGAGGGGGCTTGAATGAGCAGTTCTTC.